These 25 T cell receptor beta chains share one sample of origin, sequenced in a study of response to subunit inactivated influenza vaccine. TCRdb called the RT-PCR reads again in MiXCR, with one record for every CDR3 protein. The data hold about 500,000 distinct CDR3 sequences, with approximately 15% observed a single time. The sequences come from CD4+ T cells sorted from PBMCs, collected less than 30 months after vaccination. Receptors originate from a man between 50 and 69 years old who received an inactivated influenza vaccine.

The chain has TRBV19 and TRBJ2-1, with 7 bases lining up with TRBD2. The CDR3 consists of 14 residues. In germline, CDR1 is LNHDA, CDR2 SQIVND (reference sequence). The trim removed 6 bases at V and 3 bases at J, leaving 5 bases unmatched. The chain's CDR3 is CASRRLADYNEQFF. CDR3 nucleotide sequence: TGTGCCAGTAGGCGACTAGCAGACTACAATGAGCAGTTCTTC.

V gene TRBV20-1 combines with J gene TRBJ2-7; 7 bases are shared with TRBD1. This CDR3 has 13 amino acids. With 0 bases clipped from V and 2 bases from J, the junction kept 1 base outside the gene matches. Germline values: CDR1 DFQATT, CDR2 SNEGSKA (reference sequence). The CDR3 nucleotides are TGCAGTGCTAGAGATGACAGGGCCTACGAGCAGTACTTC. Translation gives CSARDDRAYEQYF.

This clonotype was counted between two and nine times. V gene TRBV28 combines with J gene TRBJ2-7; 15 positions agree with TRBD2. The V segment lost 5 bases and the J segment 4 bases; nucleotides outside the gene matches: 6. CDR1 is MDHEN and CDR2 is SYDVKM in the germline V gene. The CDR3 length is 16 residues. The CDR3: CASSLSGTSGGYEQYF. The CDR3 DNA sequence: TGTGCCAGCAGTCTCTCCGGGACTAGCGGGGGGTACGAGCAGTACTTC.

The chain links TRBV20-1 to TRBJ2-2; either TRBD1 or TRBD2 may supply D (6 bases each). The V gene's germline CDR1 is DFQATT and CDR2 SNEGSKA (reference sequence). Trimming pared 1 base from V and 5 bases from J, leaving 14 bases between. The CDR3 runs 15 residues. The CDR3 DNA reads TGCAGTGCTAGAGGGGGGGCAGGCTTAACCGGGGAGCTGTTTTTT. Residues: CSARGGAGLTGELFF.

This sequence joins TRBV12-3 or TRBV12-4 and TRBJ2-7; weak D call: TRBD1 (6 bases). There are 13 residues in the CDR3. The V end lost 4 bases, the J end lost 2 bases, and 9 bases lay between the germline ends. CDR3 amino acids: CASSSWGPYEQYF. The CDR3 DNA follows: TGTGCCAGCAGTTCTTGGGGGCCCTACGAGCAGTACTTC.

There are many counts of this clonotype. The chain employs TRBV7-2 and TRBJ1-1; D is uncertain. With 1 base removed from V and 1 base from J, the gap between germline ends came to 4 bases. CDR1 SGHTA and CDR2 FQGNSA come from the germline V gene. This CDR3 is 13 amino acids long. CDR3: CASSLGRNTEAFF. CDR3 nucleotides: TGTGCCAGCAGCTTAGGGCGGAACACTGAAGCTTTCTTT.

The chain recombines TRBV6-1 with TRBJ1-4; D not resolved. Between the trimmed V and J ends, which lost 6 bases and 2 bases, there was a span of 13 bases. Germline V CDR1 and CDR2: MNHNS, SASEGT. CDR3 length: 15 residues. The CDR3 spells CASSLSPGTNEKLFF. The CDR3 DNA follows: TGTGCCAGCAGCCTATCCCCCGGGACTAATGAAAAACTGTTTTTT.

This clonotype occurred a few times. The rearrangement uses TRBV19 and TRBJ2-7, with TRBD1 identical over 7 bases. The V segment lost 4 bases and the J segment 7 bases; nucleotides outside the gene matches: 10. This CDR3 is 14 amino acids long. The germline V gene has CDR1 LNHDA and CDR2 SQIVND (reference sequence). The CDR3 DNA follows: TGTGCCAGTAGTAGAGGGACAGTGGTAAGAGAGCAGTACTTC. Protein sequence: CASSRGTVVREQYF.

The chain uses TRBV6-2 or TRBV6-3 and TRBJ1-4; 11 nucleotides agree with TRBD1. CDR1 MNHEY and CDR2 SVGEGT come from the germline V gene. V gave up 5 bases and J gave up 7 bases; unmatched junction bases: 6. The CDR3 spans 15 residues. The CDR3 region is CASSTRTGGSEKLFF. CDR3 sequence (DNA): TGTGCCAGCAGTACTCGGACAGGGGGCAGTGAAAAACTGTTTTTT.

The chain couples TRBV3-1 to TRBJ2-3; D may match TRBD1 or TRBD2 (6 bases each). Trimming removed 4 bases at V and 9 bases at J, with 20 bases between. The length of the CDR3 is 15 residues. Germline-derived CDR1 and CDR2 are LGHDT and YNNKEL (reference sequence). The CDR3 protein is CASSRRGDSEGTQYF. The DNA of the CDR3 is TGTGCCAGCAGCCGAAGGGGGGACTCCGAAGGGACGCAGTATTTT.

This chain connects TRBV7-8 to TRBJ1-3; D unresolved. This CDR3 is 13 amino acids long. The V end lost 6 bases, the J end lost 2 bases, and 8 bases lay between the germline ends. Germline lookup yields CDR1 SGHVS and CDR2 FQNEAQ. CDR3 sequence reads: CASRYRAGNTIYF. In DNA form, the CDR3 reads TGTGCCAGCAGATACCGAGCTGGAAACACCATATATTTT.

The rearrangement uses TRBV20-1 and TRBJ2-1; 7 nucleotides agree with TRBD1. CDR1 and CDR2 from the germline V gene are DFQATT and SNEGSKA (reference sequence). This CDR3 comprises 13 residues. After removal of 2 bases from V and 7 bases from J, the junction contained 5 bases not matched to a gene. The CDR3 DNA reads TGCAGTGCTAGATTAAAGACAGGGAATGAGCAGTTCTTC. Encoded protein: CSARLKTGNEQFF.

The genes are TRBV7-2 and TRBJ2-5; 9 nucleotides align to TRBD2. Germline CDR1 SGHTA, CDR2 FQGNSA. V shed 3 bases and J 2 bases; nucleotides not matched to a gene: 10. The length of the CDR3 is 17 residues. CDR3 sequence: CASSFGAGGLIQETQYF. In DNA, the CDR3 is TGTGCCAGCAGCTTTGGAGCGGGGGGCCTTATTCAAGAGACCCAGTACTTC. The entire variable domain, with the rest obtained from reference TRBV7-2 and TRBJ2-5, is as follows: GAGVSQSPSNKVTEKGKDVELRCDPISGHTALYWYRQSLGQGLEFLIYFQGNSAPDKSGLPSDRFSAERTGGSVSTLTIQRTQQEDSAVYLCASSFGAGGLIQETQYFGPGTRLLVL.

This clonotype was found many times. The rearrangement uses TRBV5-1 and TRBJ2-3, with TRBD1 identical over 7 bases. The CDR3 has 15 amino acids. V was clipped by 4 bases and J by 4 bases; unmatched bases: 9. Germline V gene data show CDR1 as SGHRS and CDR2 as YFSETQ. This CDR3 reads CASSLATGSPDTQYF. The CDR3, as DNA: TGCGCCAGCAGCCTCGCGACAGGGTCCCCAGATACGCAGTATTTT.

This clonotype was seen repeatedly, ten times or more. V and J are TRBV14 and TRBJ1-6; D is ambiguous. The V and J ends lost 1 base and 8 bases respectively, with 12 bases between them. Per germline, CDR1 SGHDN and CDR2 FVKESK. This CDR3 is built from 15 residues. CDR3 DNA sequence: TGTGCCAGCAGCCAAGTAACGGGGTATGATTCACCCCTCCACTTT. Residues: CASSQVTGYDSPLHF.

This clonotype has more than one count but fewer than ten. V gene TRBV10-3 combines with J gene TRBJ2-7, with D perhaps TRBD1 (5 bases). Germline V gene data show CDR1 as ENHRY and CDR2 as SYGVKD. V lost 0 bases and J lost 4, with 16 bases in between. The CDR3 runs 16 residues. CDR3 coding DNA: TGTGCCATCAGTGAGTCCACAGGTAGTGGGAATTACGAGCAGTACTTC. Translated, it gives CAISESTGSGNYEQYF.

The chain couples TRBV4-2 to TRBJ1-5; TRBD1 matches at 7 bases. The junction had 6 bases not matched to a gene; V was cut back by 0 bases and J by 7 bases. The CDR3 loop spans 15 amino acids. Germline-derived CDR1 and CDR2 are LGHNA and YNFKEQ. CDR3 loop: CASSQDRGGRQPQHF. The CDR3 nucleotides are TGTGCCAGCAGCCAAGATCGAGGGGGCAGGCAGCCCCAGCATTTT.

A few counts support this clonotype. This chain uses TRBV21-1 with TRBJ2-1; the D call of TRBD2 is as the table states it, not checked on the DNA. TRBV21-1 is listed as a pseudogene. There are 17 residues in the CDR3. As DNA, the CDR3 is TGTGCCAGCAGCAAAGCCGACGGCAGAGGGACCTACAATGAGCAGTTCTTC. Encoded protein: CASSKADGRGTYNEQFF.

The CDR3 region is CASSSQGLRAFF. In DNA form, the CDR3 reads TGTGCCAGCAGTTCCCAGGGCTTACGGGCTTTCTTT. The rearrangement joins TRBV7-6 to TRBJ1-1; possibly TRBD1 for D (5 bases). Germline values: CDR1 SGHVS, CDR2 FNYEAQ. This CDR3 spans 12 amino acids. V was clipped by 6 bases and J by 11 bases, with 16 bases between them.

There are a few counts of this clonotype. The rearrangement joins TRBV6-1 to TRBJ2-3; TRBD2 agrees at 12 bases. V trimming: 6 bases; J trimming: 2 bases; junction bases outside the gene matches: 6. The CDR3 has 16 amino acids. CDR1 is MNHNS and CDR2 is SASEGT in the germline V gene. CDR3 bases: TGTGCCAGCAGACAACTAGCGGGGGGACCCACAGATACGCAGTATTTT. Translated: CASRQLAGGPTDTQYF.

This clonotype has a handful of counts. The chain uses TRBV20-1 and TRBJ2-3, with TRBD2 as a possible D gene (7 bases). CDR1 and CDR2 from the germline V gene are DFQATT and SNEGSKA (reference sequence). The CDR3 runs 14 residues. V was pared by 1 base and J by 2 bases, with 10 bases between. DNA of the CDR3: TGCAGTGCTAGAGTGGCGGGGGCCACAGATACGCAGTATTTT. Its translation: CSARVAGATDTQYF.

This clonotype has a count of ten or more. The rearrangement joins TRBV7-2 to TRBJ2-2; D call uncertain. The germline V and J ends were trimmed by 1 base and 0 bases, with 12 bases remaining between them. Germline-derived CDR1 and CDR2 are SGHTA and FQGNSA. This CDR3 contains 17 residues. The chain's CDR3 is CASSLVSAVANTGELFF. The CDR3 DNA sequence: TGTGCCAGCAGCTTAGTTTCCGCGGTCGCGAACACCGGGGAGCTGTTTTTT.

This clonotype was counted between two and nine times. V usage is TRBV12-3 or TRBV12-4 and J usage is TRBJ1-2, with a weak D call TRBD1 (5 bases). This CDR3 contains 14 residues. Trimming took off 6 bases at V and 8 bases at J, with 19 bases between the two ends. CDR3 DNA: TGTGCCAGCAGCCGACAGCTTACTATCGGGGGCTACACCTTC. It specifies CASSRQLTIGGYTF.

This clonotype was seen only a few times. J is TRBJ2-5 and V is TRBV29-1, with TRBD2 matching 8 bases. Germline V gene data show CDR1 as SQVTM and CDR2 as ANQGSEA. The junction had 9 bases not matched to a gene; V was cut back by 0 bases and J by 9 bases. The CDR3 runs to 14 residues. The CDR3 loop is CSVEDHEGLGAQYF. The DNA of the CDR3 is TGCAGCGTTGAAGATCACGAGGGACTAGGGGCCCAGTACTTC.

Regarding this clonotype: At one end, the junction sequence differs from germline, possibly due to a read error. The gene calls are TRBV7-9 and TRBJ2-1; D gene uncertain. This CDR3 is 12 amino acids long. CDR1 SEHNR and CDR2 FQNEAQ come from the germline V gene (reference sequence). In DNA, the CDR3 is TGTGCCAGCAGCTTAGACGGAAAAACGTCGCTCTTC. Protein: CASSLDGKTSLF.